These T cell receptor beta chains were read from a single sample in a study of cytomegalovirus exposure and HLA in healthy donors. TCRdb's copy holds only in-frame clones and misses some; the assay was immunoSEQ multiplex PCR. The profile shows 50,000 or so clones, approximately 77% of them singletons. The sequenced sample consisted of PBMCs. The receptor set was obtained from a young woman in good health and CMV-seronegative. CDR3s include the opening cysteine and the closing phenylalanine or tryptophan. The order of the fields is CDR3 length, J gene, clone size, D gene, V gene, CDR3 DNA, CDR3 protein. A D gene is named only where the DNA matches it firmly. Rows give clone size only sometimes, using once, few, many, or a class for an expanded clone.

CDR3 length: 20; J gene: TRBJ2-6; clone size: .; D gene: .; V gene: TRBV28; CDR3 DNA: TGTGCCAGCACTTTTTTCCCCCGGACCGGGAGAGGGGCTGGGGCCAACGTCCTGACTTTC; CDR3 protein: CASTFFPRTGRGAGANVLTF
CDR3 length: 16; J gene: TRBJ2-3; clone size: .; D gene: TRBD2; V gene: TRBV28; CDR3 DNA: TGTGCCAGCAGCGGAAAGGTGGCCGCGGGAGGAGATACGCAGTATTTT; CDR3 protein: CASSGKVAAGGDTQYF
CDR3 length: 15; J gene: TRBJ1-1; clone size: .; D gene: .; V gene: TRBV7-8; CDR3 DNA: TGTGCCAGCAGCCTCCCGCAGGCGAGGGACACTGAAGCTTTCTTT; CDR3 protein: CASSLPQARDTEAFF
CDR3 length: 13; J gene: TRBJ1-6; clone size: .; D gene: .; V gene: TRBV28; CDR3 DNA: TGTGCCAGCAGTCGACAGTACAATTCACCCCTCCACTTT; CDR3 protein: CASSRQYNSPLHF
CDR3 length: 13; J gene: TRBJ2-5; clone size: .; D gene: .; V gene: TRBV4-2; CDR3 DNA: TGTGCCAGCAGCCCGACTAACCAAGAGACCCAGTACTTC; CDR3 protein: CASSPTNQETQYF
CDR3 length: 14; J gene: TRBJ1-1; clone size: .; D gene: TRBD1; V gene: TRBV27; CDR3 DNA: TGTGCCAGCAGTCTAACAGGGGGCCGGACTGAAGCTTTCTTT; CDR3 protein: CASSLTGGRTEAFF
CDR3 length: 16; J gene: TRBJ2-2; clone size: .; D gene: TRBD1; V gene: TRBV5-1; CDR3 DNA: TGCGCCAGCAGCTTACGCGGGGGACAGGGATCCGGGGAGCTGTTTTTT; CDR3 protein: CASSLRGGQGSGELFF
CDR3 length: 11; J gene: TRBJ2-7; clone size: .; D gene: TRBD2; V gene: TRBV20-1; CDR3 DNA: TGCAGTCAGCGGGATTACGGCGAGCAGTACTTC; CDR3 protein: CSQRDYGEQYF
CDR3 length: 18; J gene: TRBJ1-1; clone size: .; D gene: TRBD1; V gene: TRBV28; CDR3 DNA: TGTGCCAGCACCCCTCAGGGGTACAGGGGACGGGTGAACACTGAAGCTTTCTTT; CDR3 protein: CASTPQGYRGRVNTEAFF
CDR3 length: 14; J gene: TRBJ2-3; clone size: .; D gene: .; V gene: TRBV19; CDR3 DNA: TGTGCCAGTAGTAGCGGGATTCGCACAGATACGCAGTATTTT; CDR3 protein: CASSSGIRTDTQYF
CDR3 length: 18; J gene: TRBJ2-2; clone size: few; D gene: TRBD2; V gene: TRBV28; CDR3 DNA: TGTGCCAGCAGCCCAGTGGGGAGCGGGAGAGATGGCACCGGGGAGCTGTTTTTT; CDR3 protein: CASSPVGSGRDGTGELFF
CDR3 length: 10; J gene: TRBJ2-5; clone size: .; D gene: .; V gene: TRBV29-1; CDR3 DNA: TGCAGCGTTGACGTGGAGACCCAGTACTTC; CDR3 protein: CSVDVETQYF
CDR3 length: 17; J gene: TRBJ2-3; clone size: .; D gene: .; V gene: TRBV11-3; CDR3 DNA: TGTGCCAGCAGCTTAGGGGCCGGGCTGGGAGGCACAGATACGCAGTATTTT; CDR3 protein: CASSLGAGLGGTDTQYF
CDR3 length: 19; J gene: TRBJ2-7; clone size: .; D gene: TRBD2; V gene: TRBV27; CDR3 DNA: TGTGCCAGCACTCCCCTGGTTCCCTGGCGGGAGAGAAATTCCTACGAGCAGTACTTC; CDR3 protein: CASTPLVPWRERNSYEQYF
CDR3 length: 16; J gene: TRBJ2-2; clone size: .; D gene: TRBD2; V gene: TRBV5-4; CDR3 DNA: TGTGCCAGCAGCTCGGAGGGACTAGCGACGACCGGGGAGCTGTTTTTT; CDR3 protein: CASSSEGLATTGELFF
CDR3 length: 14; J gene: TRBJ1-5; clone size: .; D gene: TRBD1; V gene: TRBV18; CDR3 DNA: TGTGCCAGCTCCCCGGGACAGGGCGTTCAGCCCCAGCATTTT; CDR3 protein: CASSPGQGVQPQHF
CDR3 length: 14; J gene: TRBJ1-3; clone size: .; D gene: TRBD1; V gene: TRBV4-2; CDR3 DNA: TGTGCCAGCAGCCCCACGACAGGGGTGCCCACCATATATTTT; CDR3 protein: CASSPTTGVPTIYF
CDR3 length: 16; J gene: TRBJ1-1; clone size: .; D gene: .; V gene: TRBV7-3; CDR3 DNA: TGTGCCAGCAGCCTATCCGGACAAGGGGATGGAACTGAAGCTTTCTTT; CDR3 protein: CASSLSGQGDGTEAFF
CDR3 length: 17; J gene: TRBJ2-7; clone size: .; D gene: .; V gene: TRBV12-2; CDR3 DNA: TGTGCAAGTCGTCCCACACCGGGACTAGCGTGTTCTTACGAGCAGTACTTC; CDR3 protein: CASRPTPGLACSYEQYF
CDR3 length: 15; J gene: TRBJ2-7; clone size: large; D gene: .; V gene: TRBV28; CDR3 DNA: TGTGCCAGCAGTCCCTCGGGGGAGGAAAGCGCCGAGCAGTACTTC; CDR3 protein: CASSPSGEESAEQYF
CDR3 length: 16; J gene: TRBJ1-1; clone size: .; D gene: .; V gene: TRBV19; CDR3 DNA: TGTGCCAGTAGTCTGGGGGGTGGTAGAGGGAACACTGAAGCTTTCTTT; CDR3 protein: CASSLGGGRGNTEAFF
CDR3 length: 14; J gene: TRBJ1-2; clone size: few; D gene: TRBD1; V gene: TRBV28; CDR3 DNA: TGTGCCAGCAGTTTGGGACAGAGGAAAGGGTCCTACACCTTC; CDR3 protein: CASSLGQRKGSYTF
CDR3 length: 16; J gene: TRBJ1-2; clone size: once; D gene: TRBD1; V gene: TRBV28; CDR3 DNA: TGTGCCAGCAGTTCCGGGACAGGGAACTCGGGCTATGGCTACACCTTC; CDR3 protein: CASSSGTGNSGYGYTF
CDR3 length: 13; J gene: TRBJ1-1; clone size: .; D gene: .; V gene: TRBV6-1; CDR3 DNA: TGTGCCAGCAGTCAACAGGGGAACACTGAAGCTTTCTTT; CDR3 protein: CASSQQGNTEAFF
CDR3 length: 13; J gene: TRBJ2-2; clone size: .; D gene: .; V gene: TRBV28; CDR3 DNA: TGTGCCAGCAGTTTACCGGTTCTAAGGGGGCTGTTTTTT; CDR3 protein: CASSLPVLRGLFF
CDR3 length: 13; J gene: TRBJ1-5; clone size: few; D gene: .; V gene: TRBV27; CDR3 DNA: TGTGCCAGCAGTCGAGGGTGGAATCAGCCCCAGCATTTT; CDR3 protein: CASSRGWNQPQHF
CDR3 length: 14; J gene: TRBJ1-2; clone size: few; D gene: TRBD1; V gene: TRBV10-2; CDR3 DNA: TGCGCCAGCAGTGAGACATCGACAGGGGATGGCTACACCTTC; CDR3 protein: CASSETSTGDGYTF
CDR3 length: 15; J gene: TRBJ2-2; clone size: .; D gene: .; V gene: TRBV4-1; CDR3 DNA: TGCGCCAGCAGCCAAGACTCAGGGGCGGCCGGGGAGCTGTTTTTT; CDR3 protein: CASSQDSGAAGELFF
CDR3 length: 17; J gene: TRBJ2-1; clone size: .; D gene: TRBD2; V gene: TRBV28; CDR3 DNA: TGTGCCAGCAGTTCTCCAGATTGGCGGGAGGTCTACAATGAGCAGTTCTTC; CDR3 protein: CASSSPDWREVYNEQFF